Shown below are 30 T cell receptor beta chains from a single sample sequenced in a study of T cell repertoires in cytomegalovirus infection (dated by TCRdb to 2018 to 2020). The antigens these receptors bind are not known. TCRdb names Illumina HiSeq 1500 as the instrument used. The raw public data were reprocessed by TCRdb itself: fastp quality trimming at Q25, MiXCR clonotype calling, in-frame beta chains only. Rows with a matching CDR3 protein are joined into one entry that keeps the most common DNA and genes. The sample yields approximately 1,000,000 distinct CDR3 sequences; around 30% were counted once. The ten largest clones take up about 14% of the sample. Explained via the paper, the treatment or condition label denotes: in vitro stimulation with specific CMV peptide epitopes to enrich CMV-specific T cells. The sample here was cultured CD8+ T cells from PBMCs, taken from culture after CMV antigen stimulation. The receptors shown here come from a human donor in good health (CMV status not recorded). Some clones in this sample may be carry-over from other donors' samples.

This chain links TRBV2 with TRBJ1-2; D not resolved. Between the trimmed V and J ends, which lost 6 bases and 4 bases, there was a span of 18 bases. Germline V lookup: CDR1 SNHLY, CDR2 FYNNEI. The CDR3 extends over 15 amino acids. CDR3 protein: CASRVGSLAGYGYTF. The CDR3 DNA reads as TGTGCCAGCAGGGTGGGGAGCTTAGCTGGCTATGGCTACACCTTC.

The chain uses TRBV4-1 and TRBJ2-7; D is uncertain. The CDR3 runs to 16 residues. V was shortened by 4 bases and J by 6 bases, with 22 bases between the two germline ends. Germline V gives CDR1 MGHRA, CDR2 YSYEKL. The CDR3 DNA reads TGCGCCAGCAGCCGACCCTCCCGACGGGCTGTCAGCGAGCAGTACGTC. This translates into CASSRPSRRAVSEQYV.

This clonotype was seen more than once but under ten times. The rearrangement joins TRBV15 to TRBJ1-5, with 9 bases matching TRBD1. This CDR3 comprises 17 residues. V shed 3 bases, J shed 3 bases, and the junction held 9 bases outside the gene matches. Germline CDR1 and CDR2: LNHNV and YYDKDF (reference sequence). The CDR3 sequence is CATSSNTGGYDNQPQHF. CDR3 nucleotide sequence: TGTGCCACCAGCAGTAACACAGGGGGCTATGACAATCAGCCCCAGCATTTT.

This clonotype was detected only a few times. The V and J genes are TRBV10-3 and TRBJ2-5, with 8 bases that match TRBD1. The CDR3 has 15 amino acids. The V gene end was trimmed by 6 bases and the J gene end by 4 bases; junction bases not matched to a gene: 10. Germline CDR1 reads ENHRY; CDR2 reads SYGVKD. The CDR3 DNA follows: TGTGCCATCAGCACCGGACAGGGAGTGGGAGAGACCCAGTACTTC. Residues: CAISTGQGVGETQYF.

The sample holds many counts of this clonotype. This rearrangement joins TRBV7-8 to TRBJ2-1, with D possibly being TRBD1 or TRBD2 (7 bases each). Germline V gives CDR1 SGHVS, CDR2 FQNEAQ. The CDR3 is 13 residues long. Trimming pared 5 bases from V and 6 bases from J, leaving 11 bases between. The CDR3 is CASSPGGVNEQFF. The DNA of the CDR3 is TGTGCCAGCAGCCCAGGGGGGGTCAATGAGCAGTTCTTC.

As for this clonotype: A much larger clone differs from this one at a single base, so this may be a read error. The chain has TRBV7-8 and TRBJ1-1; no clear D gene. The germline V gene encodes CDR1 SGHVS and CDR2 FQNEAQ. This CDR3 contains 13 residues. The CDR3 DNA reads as TGTGTCAGCAGCACAGACACCAACACTGAAGCTTTCTTT. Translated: CVSSTDTNTEAFF.

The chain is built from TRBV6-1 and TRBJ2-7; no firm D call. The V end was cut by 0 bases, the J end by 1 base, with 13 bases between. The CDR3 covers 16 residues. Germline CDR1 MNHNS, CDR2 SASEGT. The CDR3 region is CASSEAGVFTSYEQYF. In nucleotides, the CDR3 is TGTGCCAGCAGTGAAGCGGGCGTCTTTACATCCTACGAGCAGTACTTC.

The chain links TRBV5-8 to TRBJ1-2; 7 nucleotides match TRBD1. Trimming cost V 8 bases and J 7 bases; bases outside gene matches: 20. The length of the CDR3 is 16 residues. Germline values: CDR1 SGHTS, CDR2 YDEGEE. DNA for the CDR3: TGTGCCAGAAGCCCAAGGCACGGACAGGCCGAGGTTGGCTACACCTTC. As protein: CARSPRHGQAEVGYTF.

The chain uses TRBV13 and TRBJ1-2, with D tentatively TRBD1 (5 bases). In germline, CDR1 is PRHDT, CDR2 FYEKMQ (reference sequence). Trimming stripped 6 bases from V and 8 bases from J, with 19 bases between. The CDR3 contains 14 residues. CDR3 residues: CASSRGRSFGGYTF. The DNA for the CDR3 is TGTGCCAGCAGTCGGGGGAGGAGCTTTGGGGGCTACACCTTC.

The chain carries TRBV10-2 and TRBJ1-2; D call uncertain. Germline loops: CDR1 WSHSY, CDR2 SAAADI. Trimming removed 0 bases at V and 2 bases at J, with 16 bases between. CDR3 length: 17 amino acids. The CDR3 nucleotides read TGCGCCAGCAGTGAGTCGAGGGTCACAAGACGAAACTATGGCTACACCTTC. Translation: CASSESRVTRRNYGYTF.

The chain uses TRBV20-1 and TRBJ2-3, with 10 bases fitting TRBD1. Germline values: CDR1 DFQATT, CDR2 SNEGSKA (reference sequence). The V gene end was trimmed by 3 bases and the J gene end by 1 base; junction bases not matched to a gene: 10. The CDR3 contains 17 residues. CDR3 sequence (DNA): TGCAGTGCTAGGAGGACAGGGGGGGGTTATCGCACAGATACGCAGTATTTT. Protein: CSARRTGGGYRTDTQYF.

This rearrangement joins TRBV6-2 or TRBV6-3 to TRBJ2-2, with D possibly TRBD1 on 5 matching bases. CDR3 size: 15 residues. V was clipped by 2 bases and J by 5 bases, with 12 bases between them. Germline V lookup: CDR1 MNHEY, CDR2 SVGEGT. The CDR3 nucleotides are TGTGCCAGCAGTTACCTGAAGGGGATGACCGGGGAGCTGTTTTTT. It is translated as CASSYLKGMTGELFF.

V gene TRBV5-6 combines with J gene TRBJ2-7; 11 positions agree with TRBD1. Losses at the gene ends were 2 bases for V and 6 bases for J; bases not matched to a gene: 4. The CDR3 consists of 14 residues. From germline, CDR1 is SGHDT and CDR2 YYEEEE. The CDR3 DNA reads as TGTGCCAGCAGCTTCTCCGGGACAGGGGGCGAGCAGTACTTC. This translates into CASSFSGTGGEQYF.

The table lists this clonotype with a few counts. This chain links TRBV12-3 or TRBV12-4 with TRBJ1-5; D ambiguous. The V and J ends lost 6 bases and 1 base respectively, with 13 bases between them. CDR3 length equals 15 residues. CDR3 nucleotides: TGTGCCAGCAGCTCCCTCGGGGAGAGCAATCAGCCCCAGCATTTT. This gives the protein CASSSLGESNQPQHF.

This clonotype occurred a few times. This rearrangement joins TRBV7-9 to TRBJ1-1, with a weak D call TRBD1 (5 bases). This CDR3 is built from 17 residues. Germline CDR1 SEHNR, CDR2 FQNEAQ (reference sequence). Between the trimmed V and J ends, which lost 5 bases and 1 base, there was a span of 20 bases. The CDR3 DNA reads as TGTGCCAGCAGCCCGGTGCGGGGGGTCACATCGAACACTGAAGCTTTCTTT. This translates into CASSPVRGVTSNTEAFF.

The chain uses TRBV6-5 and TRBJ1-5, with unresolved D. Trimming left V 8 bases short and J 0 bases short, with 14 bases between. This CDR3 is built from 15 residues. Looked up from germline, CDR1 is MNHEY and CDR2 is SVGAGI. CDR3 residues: CASGRERVSNQPQHF. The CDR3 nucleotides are TGTGCCAGCGGCCGGGAAAGGGTTAGCAATCAGCCCCAGCATTTT.

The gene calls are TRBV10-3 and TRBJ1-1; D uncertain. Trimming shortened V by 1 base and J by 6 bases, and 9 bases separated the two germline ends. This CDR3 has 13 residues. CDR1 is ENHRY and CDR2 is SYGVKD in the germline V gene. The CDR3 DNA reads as TGTGCCATCAGTGAGTGGGGTGAGGCTGAAGCTTTCTTT. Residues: CAISEWGEAEAFF.

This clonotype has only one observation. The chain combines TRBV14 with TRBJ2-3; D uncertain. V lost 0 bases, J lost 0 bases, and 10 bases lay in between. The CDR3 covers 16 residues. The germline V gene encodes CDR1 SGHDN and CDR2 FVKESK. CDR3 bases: TGTGCCAGCAGCCAAGAGGTAGGCTCTAGCACAGATACGCAGTATTTT. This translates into CASSQEVGSSTDTQYF.

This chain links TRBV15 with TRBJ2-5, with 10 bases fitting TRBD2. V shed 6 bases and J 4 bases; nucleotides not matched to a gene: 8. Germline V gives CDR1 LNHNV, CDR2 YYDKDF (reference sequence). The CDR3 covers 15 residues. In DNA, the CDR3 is TGTGCCACCAGAGAAAGCGGGGGGGCCCGAGAGACCCAGTACTTC. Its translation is CATRESGGARETQYF.

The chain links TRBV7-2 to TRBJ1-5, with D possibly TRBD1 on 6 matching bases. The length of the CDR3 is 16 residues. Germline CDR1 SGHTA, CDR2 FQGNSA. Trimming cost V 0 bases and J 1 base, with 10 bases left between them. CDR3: CASSLAQGMSNQPQHF. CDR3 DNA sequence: TGTGCCAGCAGCTTAGCTCAGGGGATGAGCAATCAGCCCCAGCATTTT.

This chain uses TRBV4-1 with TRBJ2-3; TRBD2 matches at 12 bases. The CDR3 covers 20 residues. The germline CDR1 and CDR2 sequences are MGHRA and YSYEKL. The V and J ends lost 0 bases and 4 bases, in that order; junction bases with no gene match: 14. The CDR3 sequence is CASSQEGRGYASGGADTQYF. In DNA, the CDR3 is TGCGCCAGCAGCCAAGAGGGAAGGGGATACGCTAGCGGGGGGGCAGATACGCAGTATTTT.

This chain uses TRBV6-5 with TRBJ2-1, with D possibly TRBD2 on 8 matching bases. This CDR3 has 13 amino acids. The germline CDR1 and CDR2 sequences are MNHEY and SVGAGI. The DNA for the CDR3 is TGTGCTAGCGGGACAGCCTCCTACAATGAGCAGTTCTTC. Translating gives CASGTASYNEQFF.

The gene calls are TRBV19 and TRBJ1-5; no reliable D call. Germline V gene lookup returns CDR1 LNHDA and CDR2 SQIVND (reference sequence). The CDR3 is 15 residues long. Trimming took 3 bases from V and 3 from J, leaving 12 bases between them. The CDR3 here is CASSIGQYSNQPQHF. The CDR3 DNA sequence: TGTGCCAGTAGTATCGGGCAGTACTCCAATCAGCCCCAGCATTTT.

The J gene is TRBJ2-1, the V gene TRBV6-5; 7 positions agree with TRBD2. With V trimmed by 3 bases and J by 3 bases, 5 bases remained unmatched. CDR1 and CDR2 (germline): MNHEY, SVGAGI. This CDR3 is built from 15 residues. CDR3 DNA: TGTGCCAGCAGTTATGGGGGGGAGTACTACAATGAGCAGTTCTTC. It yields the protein CASSYGGEYYNEQFF.

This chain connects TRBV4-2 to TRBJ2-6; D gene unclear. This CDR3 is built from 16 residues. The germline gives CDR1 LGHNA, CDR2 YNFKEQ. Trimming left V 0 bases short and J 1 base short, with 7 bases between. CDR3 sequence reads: CASSQDKFSGANVLTF. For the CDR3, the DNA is TGTGCCAGCAGCCAAGATAAGTTTTCTGGGGCCAACGTCCTGACTTTC.

In DNA, the CDR3 is TGTGCCAGCAGCGCCTCGGGGGTGGGGAAGAACACTGAAGCTTTCTTT. Amino acids: CASSASGVGKNTEAFF. This sequence joins TRBV7-9 and TRBJ1-1, with D perhaps matching TRBD1 (5 bases). V was shortened by 5 bases and J by 1 base, with 17 bases between the two germline ends. The CDR3 sequence is 16 residues long. Germline CDR1 reads SEHNR; CDR2 reads FQNEAQ (reference sequence). Full variable domain (outside the CDR3, taken from reference TRBV7-9 and TRBJ1-1): DTGVSQNPRHKITKRGQNVTFRCDPISEHNRLYWYRQTLGQGPEFLTYFQNEAQLEKSRLLSDRFSAERPKGSFSTLEIQRTEQGDSAMYLCASSASGVGKNTEAFFGQGTRLTVV.

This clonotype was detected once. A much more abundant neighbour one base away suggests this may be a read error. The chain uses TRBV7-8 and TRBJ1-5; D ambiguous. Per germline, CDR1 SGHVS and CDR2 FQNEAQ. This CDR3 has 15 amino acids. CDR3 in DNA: TGTGCCAGCAGCGCGGACGTATATAGCAATCAGCCCCATCATTTT. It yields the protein CASSADVYSNQPHHF.

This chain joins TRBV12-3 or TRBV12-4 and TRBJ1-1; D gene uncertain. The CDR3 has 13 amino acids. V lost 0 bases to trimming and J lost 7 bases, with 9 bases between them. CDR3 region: CASSLALWFEAFF. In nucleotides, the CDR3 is TGTGCCAGCAGTTTAGCGCTATGGTTTGAAGCTTTCTTT.

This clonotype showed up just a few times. In nucleotides, the CDR3 is TGTGCCAGCAGCCCGTCCCCTATAGGGGCTTTCTTT. As protein: CASSPSPIGAFF. The V and J genes are TRBV11-2 and TRBJ1-1; D uncertain. V was trimmed by 5 bases and J by 11 bases, leaving 15 bases between them. This CDR3 contains 12 residues. Germline loops: CDR1 SGHAT, CDR2 FQNNGV.

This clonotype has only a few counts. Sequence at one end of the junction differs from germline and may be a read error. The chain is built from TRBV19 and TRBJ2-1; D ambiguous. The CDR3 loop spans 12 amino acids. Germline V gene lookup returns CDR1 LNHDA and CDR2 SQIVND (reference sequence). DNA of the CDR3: TGTGTCAGTAGTATAGACGGGCATGAGCAGTTCTTC. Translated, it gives CVSSIDGHEQFF.